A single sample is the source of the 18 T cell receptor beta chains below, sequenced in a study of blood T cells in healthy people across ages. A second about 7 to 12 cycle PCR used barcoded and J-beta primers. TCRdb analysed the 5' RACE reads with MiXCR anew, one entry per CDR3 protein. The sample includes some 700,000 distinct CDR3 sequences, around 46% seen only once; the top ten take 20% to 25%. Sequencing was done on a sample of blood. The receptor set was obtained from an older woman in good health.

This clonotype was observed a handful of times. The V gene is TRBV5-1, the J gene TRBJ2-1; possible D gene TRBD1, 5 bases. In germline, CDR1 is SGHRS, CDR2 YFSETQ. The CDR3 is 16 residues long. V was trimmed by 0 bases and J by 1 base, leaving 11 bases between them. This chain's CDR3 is CASSLGTYRSYNEQFF. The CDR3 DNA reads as TGCGCCAGCAGCTTGGGGACATATCGTTCCTACAATGAGCAGTTCTTC.

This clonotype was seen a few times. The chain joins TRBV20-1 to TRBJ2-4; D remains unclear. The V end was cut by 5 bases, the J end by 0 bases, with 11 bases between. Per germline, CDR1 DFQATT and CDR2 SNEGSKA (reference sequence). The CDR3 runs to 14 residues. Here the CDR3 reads CSAFGPKAKNIQYF. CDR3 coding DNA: TGCAGTGCTTTTGGACCCAAAGCCAAAAACATTCAGTACTTC.

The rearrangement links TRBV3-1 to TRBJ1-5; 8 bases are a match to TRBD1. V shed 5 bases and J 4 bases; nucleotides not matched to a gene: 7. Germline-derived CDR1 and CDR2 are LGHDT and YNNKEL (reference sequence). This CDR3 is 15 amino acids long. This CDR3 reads CASSNGQGRNQPQHF. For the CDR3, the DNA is TGTGCCAGCAGCAATGGACAGGGTCGGAATCAGCCCCAGCATTTT.

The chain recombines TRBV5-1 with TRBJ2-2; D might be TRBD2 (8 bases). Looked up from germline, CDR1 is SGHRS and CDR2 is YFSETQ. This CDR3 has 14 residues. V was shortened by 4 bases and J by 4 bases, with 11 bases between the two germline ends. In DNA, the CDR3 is TGCGCCAGCAGCCGGGAGGGGGCCACCGGGGAGCTGTTTTTT. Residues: CASSREGATGELFF.

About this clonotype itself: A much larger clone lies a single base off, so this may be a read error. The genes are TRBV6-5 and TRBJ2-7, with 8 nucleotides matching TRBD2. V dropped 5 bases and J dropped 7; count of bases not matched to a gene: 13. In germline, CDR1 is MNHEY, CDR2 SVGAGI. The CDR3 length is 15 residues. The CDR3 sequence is CASSRSGTSFHEQYF. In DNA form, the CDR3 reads TGTGCCAGCAGTCGATCCGGGACTAGTTTCCATGAGCAGTACTTC.

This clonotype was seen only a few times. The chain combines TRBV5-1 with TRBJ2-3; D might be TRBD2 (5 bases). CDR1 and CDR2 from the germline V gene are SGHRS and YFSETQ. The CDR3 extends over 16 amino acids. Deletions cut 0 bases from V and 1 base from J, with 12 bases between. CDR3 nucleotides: TGCGCCAGCAGCTTGGGACGGAGCGGAGGCACAGATACGCAGTATTTT. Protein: CASSLGRSGGTDTQYF. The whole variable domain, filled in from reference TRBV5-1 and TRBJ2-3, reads KAGVTQTPRYLIKTRGQQVTLSCSPISGHRSVSWYQQTPGQGLQFLFEYFSETQRNKGNFPGRFSGRQFSNSRSEMNVSTLELGDSALYLCASSLGRSGGTDTQYFGPGTRLTVL.

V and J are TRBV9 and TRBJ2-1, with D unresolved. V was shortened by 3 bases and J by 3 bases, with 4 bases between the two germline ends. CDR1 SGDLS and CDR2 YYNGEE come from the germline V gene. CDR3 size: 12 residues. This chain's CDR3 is CASSAYYNEQFF. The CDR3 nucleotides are TGTGCCAGCAGCGCCTACTACAATGAGCAGTTCTTC.

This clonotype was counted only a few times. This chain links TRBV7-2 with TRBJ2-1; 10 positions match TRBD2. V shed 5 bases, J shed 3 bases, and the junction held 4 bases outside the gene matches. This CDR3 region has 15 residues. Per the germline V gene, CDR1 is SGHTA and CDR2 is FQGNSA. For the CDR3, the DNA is TGTGCCAGCAGCCCTAGCGGGGGTTACTACAATGAGCAGTTCTTC. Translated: CASSPSGGYYNEQFF. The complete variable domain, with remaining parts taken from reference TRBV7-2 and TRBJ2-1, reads GAGVSQSPSNKVTEKGKDVELRCDPISGHTALYWYRQSLGQGLEFLIYFQGNSAPDKSGLPSDRFSAERTGGSVSTLTIQRTQQEDSAVYLCASSPSGGYYNEQFFGPGTRLTVL.

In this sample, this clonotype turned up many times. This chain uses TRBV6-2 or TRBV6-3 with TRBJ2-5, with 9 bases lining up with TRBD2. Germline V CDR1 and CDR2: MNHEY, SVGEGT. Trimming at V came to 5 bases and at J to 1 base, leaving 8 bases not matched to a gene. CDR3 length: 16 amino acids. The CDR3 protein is CASSRPGTSSQETQYF. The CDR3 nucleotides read TGTGCCAGCAGTCGACCTGGGACTAGCAGCCAAGAGACCCAGTACTTC.

The CDR3 sequence is CSARALSGRYYNEQFF. In nucleotides, the CDR3 is TGCAGTGCCCGGGCCCTTAGCGGGAGGTACTACAATGAGCAGTTCTTC. The chain combines TRBV20-1 with TRBJ2-1, with 10 positions matching TRBD2. The CDR3 extends over 16 amino acids. V lost 6 bases to trimming and J lost 3 bases; unmatched junction nucleotides: 11. In germline, CDR1 is DFQATT, CDR2 SNEGSKA (reference sequence).

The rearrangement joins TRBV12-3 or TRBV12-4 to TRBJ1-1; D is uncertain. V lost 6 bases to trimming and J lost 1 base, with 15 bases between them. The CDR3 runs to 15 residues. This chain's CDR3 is CASRLVEGSNTEAFF. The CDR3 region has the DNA TGTGCCAGCAGATTGGTTGAAGGATCGAACACTGAAGCTTTCTTT.

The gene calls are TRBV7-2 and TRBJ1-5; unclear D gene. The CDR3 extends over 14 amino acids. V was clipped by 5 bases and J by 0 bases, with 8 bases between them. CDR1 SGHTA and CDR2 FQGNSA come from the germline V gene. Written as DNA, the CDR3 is TGTGCCAGCAGCGTTTCGGGTAGCAATCAGCCCCAGCATTTT. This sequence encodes CASSVSGSNQPQHF. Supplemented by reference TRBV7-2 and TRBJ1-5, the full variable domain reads GAGVSQSPSNKVTEKGKDVELRCDPISGHTALYWYRQSLGQGLEFLIYFQGNSAPDKSGLPSDRFSAERTGGSVSTLTIQRTQQEDSAVYLCASSVSGSNQPQHFGDGTRLSIL.

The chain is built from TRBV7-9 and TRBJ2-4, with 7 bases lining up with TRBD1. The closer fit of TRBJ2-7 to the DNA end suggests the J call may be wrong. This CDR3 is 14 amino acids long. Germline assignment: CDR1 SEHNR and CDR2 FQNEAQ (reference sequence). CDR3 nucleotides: TGTGCCAGCAGCTTAGCTCAGGGGGTGTACGAGCAGTACTTC. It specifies CASSLAQGVYEQYF.

CDR3 loop: CASSLAGMGSTDTQYF. CDR3 bases: TGTGCCAGCAGCTTAGCGGGGATGGGGAGCACAGATACGCAGTATTTT. This chain links TRBV7-2 with TRBJ2-3; the D is unclear. Germline V lookup: CDR1 SGHTA, CDR2 FQGNSA. V was shortened by 0 bases and J by 0 bases, with 10 bases between the two germline ends. The CDR3 loop spans 16 amino acids.

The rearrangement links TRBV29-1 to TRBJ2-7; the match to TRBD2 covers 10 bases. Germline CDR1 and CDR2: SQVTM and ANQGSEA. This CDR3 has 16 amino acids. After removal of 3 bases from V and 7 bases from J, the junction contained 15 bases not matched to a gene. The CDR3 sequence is CSVDGPQRGGRNEQYF. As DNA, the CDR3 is TGCAGCGTTGACGGGCCCCAGCGGGGGGGCCGCAATGAGCAGTACTTC.

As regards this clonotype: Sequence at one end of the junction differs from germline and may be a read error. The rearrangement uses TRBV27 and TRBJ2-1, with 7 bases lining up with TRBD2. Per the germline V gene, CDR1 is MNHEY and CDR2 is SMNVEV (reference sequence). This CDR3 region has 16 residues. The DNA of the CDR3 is TGTACCAGCAGTTCGACCGTAGGCGGGAGTATCAATGAGCAGTTCTTC. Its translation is CTSSSTVGGSINEQFF.

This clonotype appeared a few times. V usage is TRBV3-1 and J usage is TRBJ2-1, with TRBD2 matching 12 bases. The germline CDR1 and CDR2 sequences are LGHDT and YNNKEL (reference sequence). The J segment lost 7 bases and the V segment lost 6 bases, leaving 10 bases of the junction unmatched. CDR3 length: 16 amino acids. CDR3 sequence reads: CASSPSGGAASNEQFF. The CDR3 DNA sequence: TGTGCCAGCAGTCCTAGCGGGGGGGCCGCTTCAAATGAGCAGTTCTTC.

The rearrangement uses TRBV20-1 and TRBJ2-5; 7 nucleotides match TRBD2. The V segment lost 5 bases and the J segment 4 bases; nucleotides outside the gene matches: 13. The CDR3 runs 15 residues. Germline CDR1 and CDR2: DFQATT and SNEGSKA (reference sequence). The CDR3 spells CSAHPSGVRGETQYF. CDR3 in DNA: TGCAGTGCTCACCCTAGCGGAGTGAGGGGAGAGACCCAGTACTTC.